This T cell receptor beta chain appears in the sequencing data of a study of T-cell reconstitution after alpha-beta-depleted transplantation in children. This clonotype was seen ten or more times. The CDR3 length is 16 residues. J gave up 2 bases and V 2 bases, and 6 bases lay outside the gene matches. The germline CDR1 and CDR2 sequences are SEHNR and FQNEAQ (reference sequence). For TCRbeta, the library was prepared with unique molecular identifiers. TCRdb analysed the PCR reads with MiXCR anew, one entry per CDR3 protein. The sample has fewer than 120,000 distinct CDR3 sequences, 9% to 12% seen once.

This sequence was found in a human donor who donated a stem cell graft to a child with acute lymphoblastic leukemia. The specimen comprised PBMCs from the stem cell graft donor, sampled from the stem cell graft. This chain links TRBV7-9 with TRBJ1-5; 7 positions match TRBD1. CDR3 coding DNA: TGTGCCAGCAGCTTAAATGACAGGGATGGCAATCAGCCCCAGCATTTT. Amino acid sequence: CASSLNDRDGNQPQHF.